The 27 T cell receptor beta chains in this list originate from one sample, sequenced in a study of OX40 agonist ivuxolimab in advanced cancers. Assay: immunoSEQ multiplex PCR; the TCRdb copy retains only in-frame clones and omits some. The sample lists around 62,000 clones; over 75% were seen once. The source was CD4+ or CD8+ T cells sorted from blood, collected in a trial of the OX40 agonist ivuxolimab. All receptors derive from an adult with an advanced solid tumor such as melanoma, head and neck, liver or kidney cancer.

CDR3: CASSQGPIQTGTANTIYF. The CDR3 nucleotides are TGCGCCAGCAGCCAAGGCCCAATTCAAACCGGGACAGCAAACACCATATATTTT. This chain uses TRBV4-3 with TRBJ1-3, with 7 nucleotides matching TRBD1. Trimming at V came to 1 base and at J to 6 bases, leaving 15 bases not matched to a gene. CDR1 LGHNA and CDR2 YSLEER come from the germline V gene. The CDR3 has 18 residues.

The chain combines TRBV4-3 with TRBJ2-5; either TRBD1 or TRBD2 may supply D (5 bases each). Germline assignment: CDR1 LGHNA and CDR2 YSLEER. The CDR3 contains 16 residues. V lost 5 bases and J 2 bases, leaving 18 bases between the germline ends. CDR3 sequence (DNA): TGCGCCAGCAGCGAGGGGATGAGGAGTGGGCAAGAGACCCAGTACTTC. It translates to CASSEGMRSGQETQYF.

CDR3: CASTTGQGANEQFF. In nucleotides, the CDR3 is TGTGCCAGCACCACGGGACAGGGGGCTAATGAGCAGTTCTTC. The J gene is TRBJ2-1, the V gene TRBV5-5, with 12 nucleotides matching TRBD1. This CDR3 is built from 14 residues. Germline trimming cut 6 bases from V and 7 bases from J; bases unmatched to any gene: 5. Germline V gene lookup returns CDR1 SGHKS and CDR2 YYEKEE (reference sequence).

The rearrangement uses TRBV5-8 and TRBJ2-1; 8 nucleotides agree with TRBD2. CDR1 SGHTS and CDR2 YDEGEE come from the germline V gene. The V gene end was trimmed by 2 bases and the J gene end by 4 bases; junction bases not matched to a gene: 8. The CDR3 totals 16 residues. For the CDR3, the DNA is TGTGCCAGCAGCTTTTTCGCGGGAGGAGTATACAATGAGCAGTTCTTC. Its protein product is CASSFFAGGVYNEQFF.

V and J are TRBV14 and TRBJ2-7, with TRBD2 matching over 9 bases. The V gene end was trimmed by 4 bases and the J gene end by 2 bases; junction bases not matched to a gene: 9. Germline V gene lookup returns CDR1 SGHDN and CDR2 FVKESK. The CDR3 length is 16 residues. Here the CDR3 DNA reads TGTGCCAGCAGCCCCCTTAGTAGCGGGGGCACCTACGAGCAGTACTTC. This encodes CASSPLSSGGTYEQYF. The full variable domain, with the rest looked up from reference TRBV14 and TRBJ2-7, is EAGVTQFPSHSVIEKGQTVTLRCDPISGHDNLYWYRRVMGKEIKFLLHFVKESKQDESGMPNNRFLAERTGGTYSTLKVQPAELEDSGVYFCASSPLSSGGTYEQYFGPGTRLTVT.

The CDR3 here is CASSLGAFNEQFF. The CDR3 bases are TGCGCCAGCAGCCTTGGGGCTTTTAATGAGCAGTTCTTC. This chain connects TRBV4-1 to TRBJ2-1; maybe TRBD1 (5 bases). Looked up from germline, CDR1 is MGHRA and CDR2 is YSYEKL. The CDR3 runs 13 residues. The V end was cut by 4 bases, the J end by 7 bases, with 11 bases between.

The rearrangement links TRBV5-4 to TRBJ2-1, with 7 bases identical to TRBD2. Unmatched junction bases numbered 7, after V lost 4 bases and J lost 6 bases. The CDR3 is 14 amino acids. Germline loops: CDR1 SGHNT, CDR2 YYREEE (reference sequence). CDR3 in amino acids: CASSPTTGGNEQFF. The CDR3 region has the DNA TGTGCCAGCAGCCCTACCACGGGAGGCAATGAGCAGTTCTTC.

This chain connects TRBV6-5 to TRBJ2-2; D possibly corresponds to TRBD2 (6 bases). V lost 6 bases, J lost 5 bases, and 13 bases lay in between. The CDR3 has 14 amino acids. CDR1 and CDR2 from the germline V gene are MNHEY and SVGAGI. CDR3 sequence reads: CASRVAVLTGELFF. As DNA, the CDR3 is TGTGCCAGCAGGGTAGCGGTTTTAACCGGGGAGCTGTTTTTT.

This rearrangement joins TRBV11-3 to TRBJ1-1; D remains ambiguous. Trimming left V 1 base short and J 3 bases short, with 6 bases between. The CDR3 consists of 13 residues. CDR1 SGHNT and CDR2 YENEEA come from the germline V gene. The CDR3 loop reads CASSLVGYTEAFF. DNA of the CDR3: TGTGCCAGCAGCTTAGTTGGGTACACTGAAGCTTTCTTT.

The rearrangement joins TRBV18 to TRBJ1-4, with D unresolved. This CDR3 is built from 13 residues. CDR1 and CDR2 (germline): KGHSH, LQKENI. V lost 3 bases and J lost 6, with 8 bases in between. CDR3 nucleotides: TGTGCCAGCTCACCCTCATTGGATGAAAAACTGTTTTTT. It translates to CASSPSLDEKLFF.

CDR3 sequence: CASSPGEGSGANVLTF. The CDR3 bases are TGTGCCAGCTCACCAGGCGAAGGGTCGGGGGCCAACGTCCTGACTTTC. The chain is built from TRBV18 and TRBJ2-6; D remains ambiguous. Per the germline V gene, CDR1 is KGHSH and CDR2 is LQKENI. V was trimmed by 2 bases and J by 4 bases, leaving 12 bases between them. This CDR3 is built from 16 residues.

The V and J genes are TRBV18 and TRBJ1-1; D is uncertain. The CDR3 loop spans 13 amino acids. The V gene's germline CDR1 is KGHSH and CDR2 LQKENI. V lost 7 bases and J 3 bases, leaving 12 bases between the germline ends. CDR3 in amino acids: CASCPVGYTEAFF. The CDR3 DNA follows: TGTGCCAGCTGCCCGGTGGGGTACACTGAAGCTTTCTTT.

V usage is TRBV4-2 and J usage is TRBJ1-2; D is uncertain. Germline V CDR1 and CDR2: LGHNA, YNFKEQ. The CDR3 extends over 13 amino acids. The ends were cut back, 2 bases at V and 3 bases at J, with 7 bases in the middle. In DNA form, the CDR3 reads TGTGCCAGCAGCCAACCGTCGGACTATGGCTACACCTTC. Its translation: CASSQPSDYGYTF.

This clone has just a few counts. This chain links TRBV7-3 with TRBJ2-1; D is perhaps TRBD2 (7 bases). The V gene's germline CDR1 is SGHTA and CDR2 FQGTGA. The ends were cut back, 2 bases at V and 1 base at J, with 18 bases in the middle. This CDR3 has 18 amino acids. CDR3 bases: TGTGCCAGCAGCTTAGTCGCTACAGGGAGGGGATCCTACAATGAGCAGTTCTTC. It yields the protein CASSLVATGRGSYNEQFF.

The chain carries TRBV4-1 and TRBJ1-4; D possibly corresponds to TRBD1 (6 bases). The CDR3 sequence is 16 residues long. The V end lost 0 bases, the J end lost 4 bases, and 12 bases lay between the germline ends. Germline assignment: CDR1 MGHRA and CDR2 YSYEKL. The CDR3 nucleotides read TGCGCCAGCAGCCAAGAGACAGGCGCTGTTAATGAAAAACTGTTTTTT. It encodes CASSQETGAVNEKLFF.

The chain links TRBV9 to TRBJ1-2; D perhaps matches TRBD1 (5 bases). The V and J ends lost 0 bases and 5 bases respectively, with 11 bases between them. The V gene's germline CDR1 is SGDLS and CDR2 YYNGEE. This CDR3 has 14 residues. CDR3 DNA sequence: TGTGCCAGCAGCGTAGGAGGACAATTGTATGGCTACACCTTC. Translated: CASSVGGQLYGYTF.

The V and J genes are TRBV7-9 and TRBJ2-3; 10 positions agree with TRBD2. The CDR3 is made up of 16 amino acids. CDR1 and CDR2 from the germline V gene are SEHNR and FQNEAQ (reference sequence). Losses at the gene ends were 1 base for V and 4 bases for J; bases not matched to a gene: 5. The CDR3 protein is CASSLGASGGSDTQYF. The CDR3 region has the DNA TGTGCCAGCAGCTTAGGAGCTAGCGGGGGTTCAGATACGCAGTATTTT.

This clone ranks as medium-sized. The chain couples TRBV11-3 to TRBJ2-1, with D possibly being TRBD1 or TRBD2 (5 bases each). Germline V CDR1 and CDR2: SGHNT, YENEEA. This CDR3 contains 14 residues. Trimming took 7 bases from V and 9 from J, leaving 19 bases between them. The CDR3 sequence: CASTPGQMGSEQFF. In DNA form, the CDR3 reads TGTGCCAGCACCCCGGGGCAAATGGGGAGTGAGCAGTTCTTC.

The V gene is TRBV4-1, the J gene TRBJ2-5; D is undetermined. This CDR3 comprises 17 residues. The germline V and J ends were trimmed by 4 bases and 3 bases, with 21 bases remaining between them. Germline V lookup: CDR1 MGHRA, CDR2 YSYEKL. This CDR3 is CASSRLPLNGFEETQYF. Written as DNA, the CDR3 is TGCGCCAGCAGCCGACTCCCATTGAACGGATTTGAAGAGACCCAGTACTTC.

The chain has TRBV10-2 and TRBJ1-5, with 9 bases identical to TRBD1. Germline CDR1 and CDR2: WSHSY and SAAADI. This CDR3 contains 14 residues. Unmatched junction bases numbered 5, after V lost 10 bases and J lost 1 base. The CDR3 loop reads CATRDRVSNQPQHF. As DNA, the CDR3 is TGCGCCACCAGGGACAGGGTGAGCAATCAGCCCCAGCATTTT.

The table lists this clone with a count of one. The CDR3 sequence is CASIMAATQYF. In DNA, the CDR3 is TGTGCCAGCATTATGGCGGCCACGCAGTATTTT. The V call is TRBV6-5, the J call TRBJ2-3; no clear D. CDR1 and CDR2 (germline): MNHEY, SVGAGI. This CDR3 contains 11 residues. The ends were cut back, 7 bases at V and 9 bases at J, with 11 bases in the middle.

The V call is TRBV28, the J call TRBJ1-2, with unresolved D. Trimming left V 2 bases short and J 5 bases short, with 15 bases between. CDR1 and CDR2 from the germline V gene are MDHEN and SYDVKM. The length of the CDR3 is 15 residues. In nucleotides, the CDR3 is TGTGCCAGCAGTTTAGTTCCCCAATCGGGTTATGGCTACACCTTC. It encodes CASSLVPQSGYGYTF.

V is TRBV5-4 and J is TRBJ2-7; 7 nucleotides agree with TRBD1. With 3 bases clipped from V and 3 bases from J, the junction kept 3 bases outside the gene matches. There are 13 residues in the CDR3. Germline V gene sequence: CDR1 SGHNT, CDR2 YYREEE (reference sequence). CDR3: CASSSRDSYEQYV. The DNA of the CDR3 is TGTGCCAGCAGCTCCCGGGACAGCTACGAGCAGTACGTC.

CDR3 in amino acids: CASSGQGEAFF. The CDR3 nucleotides read TGTGCCAGCAGCGGACAGGGGGAAGCTTTCTTT. J is TRBJ1-1 and V is TRBV5-4, with TRBD1 identical over 9 bases. Germline CDR1 and CDR2: SGHNT and YYREEE (reference sequence). V gave up 4 bases and J gave up 8 bases; unmatched junction bases: 0. The CDR3 has 11 residues.

Comment on this clone: In the same sample, other DNA sequences code for this CDR3. The CDR3 nucleotides read TGTGCCAGCAGCCCAGGACTAGCGGGGGGGAATGAGCAGTTCTTC. Translation gives CASSPGLAGGNEQFF. V gene TRBV11-2 combines with J gene TRBJ2-1; 15 nucleotides agree with TRBD2. The CDR3 has 15 amino acids. Germline lookup yields CDR1 SGHAT and CDR2 FQNNGV. With 5 bases clipped from V and 7 bases from J, the junction kept 3 bases outside the gene matches.

J is TRBJ2-1 and V is TRBV5-6; D is unclear. Per the germline V gene, CDR1 is SGHDT and CDR2 is YYEEEE. The CDR3 totals 11 residues. Trimming left V 2 bases short and J 14 bases short, with 11 bases between. This chain's CDR3 is CASSLRSEEFF. CDR3 DNA: TGTGCCAGCAGCTTACGGTCCGAGGAGTTCTTC.

The chain combines TRBV6-6 with TRBJ2-1; 9 bases map to TRBD1. J was trimmed by 3 bases and V by 3 bases; bases with no gene match: 6. The CDR3 length is 16 residues. The V gene's germline CDR1 is MNHNY and CDR2 SVGAGI (reference sequence). CDR3 bases: TGTGCCAGCAGTTATCGGGGACAGGGATTCTACAATGAGCAGTTCTTC. It encodes CASSYRGQGFYNEQFF.